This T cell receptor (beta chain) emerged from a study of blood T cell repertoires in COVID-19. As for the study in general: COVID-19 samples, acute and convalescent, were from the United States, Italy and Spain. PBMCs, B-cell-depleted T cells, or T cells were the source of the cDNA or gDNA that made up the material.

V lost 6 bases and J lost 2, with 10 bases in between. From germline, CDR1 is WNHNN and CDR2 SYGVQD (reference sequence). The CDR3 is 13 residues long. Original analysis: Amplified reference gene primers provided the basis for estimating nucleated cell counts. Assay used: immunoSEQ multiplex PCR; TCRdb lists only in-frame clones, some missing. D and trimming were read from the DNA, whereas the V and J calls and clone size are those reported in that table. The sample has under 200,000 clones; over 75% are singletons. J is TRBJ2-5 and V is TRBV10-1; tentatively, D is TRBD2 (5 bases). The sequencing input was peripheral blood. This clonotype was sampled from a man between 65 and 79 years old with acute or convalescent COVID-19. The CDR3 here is CASSGVRQETQYF. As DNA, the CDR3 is TGCGCCAGCAGCGGGGTTAGACAAGAGACCCAGTACTTC.